This entry lists 9 T cell receptor beta chains sequenced from one sample in a study of post-analysis software for immune sequencing data. The TCR beta cDNA libraries carried unique molecular identifiers. TCRdb recomputed calls from the PCR reads with MiXCR, one row per CDR3 protein. The repertoire includes about 430,000 distinct CDR3 sequences, over 30% of them detected once, and 6% to 9% sits in the top ten. Overall study results and limits: With TRBV5-6, TRBV5-1 and TRBV20-1 included, about five TRBV segments were more frequent in patients than in controls.

These receptors are not linked to any known antigen. The source material was blood. These receptors were obtained from a girl between 2 and 10 years old with multiple sclerosis.

The chain is built from TRBV27 and TRBJ2-1; the match to TRBD2 covers 11 bases. Germline V gives CDR1 MNHEY, CDR2 SMNVEV (reference sequence). The CDR3 spans 13 residues. V was clipped by 10 bases and J by 4 bases; unmatched bases: 3. Here the CDR3 DNA reads TGTGCCACCGGGACTAGCGGTTACAATGAGCAGTTCTTC. Its translation is CATGTSGYNEQFF.

The J gene is TRBJ1-2, the V gene TRBV6-5, with 7 bases that match TRBD1. This CDR3 spans 15 amino acids. V was clipped by 5 bases and J by 4 bases; unmatched bases: 10. CDR1 is MNHEY, CDR2 SVGAGI, per germline. The CDR3 loop reads CASSHRQGYSYGYTF. The CDR3 region has the DNA TGTGCCAGCAGTCACAGACAGGGATATAGCTATGGCTACACCTTC.

The chain employs TRBV5-5 and TRBJ2-7; no clear D gene. Germline V lookup: CDR1 SGHKS, CDR2 YYEKEE (reference sequence). The CDR3 is made up of 14 amino acids. V dropped 4 bases and J dropped 2 bases, with 13 bases sitting between them. Written as DNA, the CDR3 is TGTGCCAGCAGCCAGGCGGATGCTCCCTACGAGCAGTACTTC. Amino acids: CASSQADAPYEQYF.

This clonotype was detected a few times. This chain joins TRBV6-6 and TRBJ1-6; tentatively, D is TRBD1 (6 bases). CDR1 and CDR2 from the germline V gene are MNHNY and SVGAGI (reference sequence). Trimming shortened V by 7 bases and J by 0 bases, and 13 bases separated the two germline ends. This CDR3 is 16 amino acids long. The CDR3 loop is CASTDRLSSYNSPLHF. CDR3 nucleotide sequence: TGTGCCAGCACAGACAGGCTGAGCTCCTATAATTCACCCCTCCACTTT.

CDR3 residues: CASSVEDRKGTEAFF. The CDR3 coding sequence is TGTGCCAGCAGTGTTGAGGACAGGAAGGGCACTGAAGCTTTCTTT. The chain uses TRBV6-1 and TRBJ1-1, with 7 bases identical to TRBD1. The CDR3 extends over 15 amino acids. The junction had 9 bases not matched to a gene; V was cut back by 4 bases and J by 4 bases. Germline V lookup: CDR1 MNHNS, CDR2 SASEGT.

The V and J genes are TRBV29-1 and TRBJ2-7, with D maybe TRBD2 (6 bases). Per germline, CDR1 SQVTM and CDR2 ANQGSEA. CDR3 length equals 15 residues. The V gene lost 7 bases and the J gene lost 3 bases, with 22 bases spanning the gap. CDR3 in amino acids: CSAVESGTPNYEQYF. The CDR3 DNA is TGCAGCGCCGTAGAGTCCGGGACTCCAAACTACGAGCAGTACTTC.

The rearrangement uses TRBV4-1 and TRBJ1-5; D is uncertain. The ends were cut back, 1 base at V and 0 bases at J, with 25 bases in the middle. The germline gives CDR1 MGHRA, CDR2 YSYEKL. The CDR3 totals 21 residues. As DNA, the CDR3 is TGCGCCAGCAGCCAAGTAGATCAACTCGCAATTCGAGGGCTTAGCAATCAGCCCCAGCATTTT. This sequence encodes CASSQVDQLAIRGLSNQPQHF.

This chain joins TRBV12-5 and TRBJ2-1; 8 positions agree with TRBD2. The CDR3 loop spans 15 amino acids. Losses at the gene ends were 6 bases for V and 2 bases for J; bases not matched to a gene: 6. Per the germline V gene, CDR1 is LGHNT and CDR2 is FRNRAP. CDR3 nucleotides: TGTGCTAGTGGCGCAAGCGGGGGCGCCTACAATGAGCAGTTCTTC. This gives the protein CASGASGGAYNEQFF.

In its sample, this clonotype was seen a few times. The chain combines TRBV7-9 with TRBJ2-2; 9 bases fit TRBD1. V trimming: 2 bases; J trimming: 4 bases; junction bases outside the gene matches: 2. Germline CDR1 is SEHNR and CDR2 is FQNEAQ (reference sequence). This CDR3 comprises 15 residues. CDR3 loop: CASSLSDRGTGELFF. CDR3 DNA sequence: TGTGCCAGCAGCTTATCGGACAGGGGCACCGGGGAGCTGTTTTTT.